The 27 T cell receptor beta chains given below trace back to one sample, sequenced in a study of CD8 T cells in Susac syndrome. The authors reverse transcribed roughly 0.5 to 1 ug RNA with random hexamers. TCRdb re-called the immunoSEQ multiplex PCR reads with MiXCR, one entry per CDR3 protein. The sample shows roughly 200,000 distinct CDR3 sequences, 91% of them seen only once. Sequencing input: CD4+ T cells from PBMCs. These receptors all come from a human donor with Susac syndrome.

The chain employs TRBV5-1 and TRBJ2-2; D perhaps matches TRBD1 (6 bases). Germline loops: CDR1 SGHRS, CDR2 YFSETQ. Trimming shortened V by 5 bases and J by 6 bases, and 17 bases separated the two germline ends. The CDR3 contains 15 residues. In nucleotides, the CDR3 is TGCGCCAGCAGTAGGATAGAGGCAGGGGCCGGGGAGCTGTTTTTT. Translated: CASSRIEAGAGELFF.

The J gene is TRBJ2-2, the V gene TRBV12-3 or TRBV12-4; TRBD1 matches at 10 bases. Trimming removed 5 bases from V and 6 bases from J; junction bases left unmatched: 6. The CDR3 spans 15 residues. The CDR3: CASSGQGEPSGELFF. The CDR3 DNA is TGTGCCAGCAGTGGACAGGGGGAGCCTTCCGGGGAGCTGTTTTTT.

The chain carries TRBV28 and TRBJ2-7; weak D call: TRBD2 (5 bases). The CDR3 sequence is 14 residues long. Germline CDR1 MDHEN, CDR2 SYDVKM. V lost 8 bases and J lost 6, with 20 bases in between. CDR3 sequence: CASGMDSAPVEQYF. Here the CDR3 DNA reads TGTGCCAGCGGAATGGACTCGGCCCCGGTCGAGCAGTACTTC.

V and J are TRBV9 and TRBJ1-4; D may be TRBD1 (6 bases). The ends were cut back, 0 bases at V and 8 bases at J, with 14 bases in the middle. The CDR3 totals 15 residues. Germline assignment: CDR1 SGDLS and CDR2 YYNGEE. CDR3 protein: CASSVGTGIDEKLFF. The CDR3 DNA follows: TGTGCCAGCAGCGTAGGAACAGGGATAGACGAAAAACTGTTTTTT.

CDR3 region: CASSFRQGTGELFF. For the CDR3, the DNA is TGTGCCAGCAGCTTTAGACAAGGCACCGGGGAGCTGTTTTTT. The genes are TRBV7-9 and TRBJ2-2; unclear D gene. Germline V lookup: CDR1 SEHNR, CDR2 FQNEAQ (reference sequence). The CDR3 length is 14 residues. Trimming removed 3 bases from V and 4 bases from J, with 9 bases in between.

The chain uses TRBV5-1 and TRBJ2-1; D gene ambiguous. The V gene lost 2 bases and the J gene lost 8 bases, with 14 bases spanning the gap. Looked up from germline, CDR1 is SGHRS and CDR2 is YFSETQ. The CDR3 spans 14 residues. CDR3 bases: TGCGCCAGCAGCTTTGGGCAGGTCAGAGATGAGCAGTTCTTC. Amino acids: CASSFGQVRDEQFF.

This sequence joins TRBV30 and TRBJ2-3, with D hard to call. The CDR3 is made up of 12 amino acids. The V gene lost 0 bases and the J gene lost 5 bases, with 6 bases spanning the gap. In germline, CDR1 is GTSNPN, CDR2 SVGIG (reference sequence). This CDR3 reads CAWSVPQDTQYF. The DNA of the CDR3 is TGTGCCTGGAGTGTACCCCAAGATACGCAGTATTTT.

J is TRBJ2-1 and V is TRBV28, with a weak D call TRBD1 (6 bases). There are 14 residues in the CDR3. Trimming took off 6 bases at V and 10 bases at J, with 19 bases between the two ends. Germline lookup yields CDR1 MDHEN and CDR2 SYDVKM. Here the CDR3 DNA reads TGTGCCAGCAGCTCGGGACAACCGCCCCGCGAGCAGTTCTTC. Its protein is CASSSGQPPREQFF.

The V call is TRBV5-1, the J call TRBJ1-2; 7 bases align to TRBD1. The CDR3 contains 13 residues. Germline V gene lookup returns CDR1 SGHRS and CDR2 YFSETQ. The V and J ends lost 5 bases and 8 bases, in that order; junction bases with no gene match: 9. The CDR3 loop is CASRQTGAGGYTF. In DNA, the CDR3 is TGCGCCAGCAGGCAAACAGGGGCGGGAGGCTACACCTTC.

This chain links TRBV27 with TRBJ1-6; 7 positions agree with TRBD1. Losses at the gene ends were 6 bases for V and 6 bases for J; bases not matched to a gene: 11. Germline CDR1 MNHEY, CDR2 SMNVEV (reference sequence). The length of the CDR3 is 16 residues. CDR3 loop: CASRFNTGEGNSPLHF. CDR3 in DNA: TGTGCCAGCAGATTTAATACAGGGGAAGGTAATTCACCCCTCCACTTT.

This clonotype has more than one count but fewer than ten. DNA of the CDR3: TGTGCCAGCAGTCCGGACAGGCAGCCTACTACCAAGAGGACCCAGTACTTC. Its protein product is CASSPDRQPTTKRTQYF. The genes are TRBV6-1 and TRBJ2-5; 7 nucleotides line up with TRBD1. CDR3 length equals 17 residues. The V gene end was trimmed by 5 bases and the J gene end by 7 bases; junction bases not matched to a gene: 19. Germline CDR1 reads MNHNS; CDR2 reads SASEGT.

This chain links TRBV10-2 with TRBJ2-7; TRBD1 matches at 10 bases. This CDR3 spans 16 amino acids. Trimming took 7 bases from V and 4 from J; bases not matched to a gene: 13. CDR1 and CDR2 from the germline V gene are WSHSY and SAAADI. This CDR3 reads CASNPSDRGRGYEQYF. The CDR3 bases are TGCGCCAGCAATCCATCGGACAGGGGGAGAGGGTACGAGCAGTACTTC.

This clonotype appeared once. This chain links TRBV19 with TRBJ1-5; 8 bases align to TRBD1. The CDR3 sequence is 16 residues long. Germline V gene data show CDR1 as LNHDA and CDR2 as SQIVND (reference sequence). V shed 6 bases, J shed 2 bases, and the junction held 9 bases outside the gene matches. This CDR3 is CASSKQGENGNQPQHF. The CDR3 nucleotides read TGTGCCAGTAGCAAACAGGGGGAAAATGGCAATCAGCCCCAGCATTTT.

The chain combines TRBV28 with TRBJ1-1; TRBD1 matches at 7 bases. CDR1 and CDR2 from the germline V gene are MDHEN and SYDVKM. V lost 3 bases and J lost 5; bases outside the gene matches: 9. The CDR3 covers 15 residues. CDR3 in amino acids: CASSLATGVGTEAFF. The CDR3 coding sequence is TGTGCCAGCAGTTTGGCTACAGGGGTAGGGACTGAAGCTTTCTTT.

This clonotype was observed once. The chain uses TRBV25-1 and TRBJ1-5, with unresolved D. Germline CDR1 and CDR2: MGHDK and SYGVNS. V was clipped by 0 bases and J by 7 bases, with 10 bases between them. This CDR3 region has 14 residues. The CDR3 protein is CASSEYLGGQPQHF. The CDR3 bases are TGTGCCAGCAGTGAATATTTGGGAGGGCAGCCCCAGCATTTT.

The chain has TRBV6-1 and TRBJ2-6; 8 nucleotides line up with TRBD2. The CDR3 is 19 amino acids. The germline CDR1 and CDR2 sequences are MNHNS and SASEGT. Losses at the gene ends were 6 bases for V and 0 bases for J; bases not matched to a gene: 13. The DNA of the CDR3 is TGTGCCAGCAGCGAAAGACTAGCGCCGGCCAGCTCTGGGGCCAACGTCCTGACTTTC. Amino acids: CASSERLAPASSGANVLTF.

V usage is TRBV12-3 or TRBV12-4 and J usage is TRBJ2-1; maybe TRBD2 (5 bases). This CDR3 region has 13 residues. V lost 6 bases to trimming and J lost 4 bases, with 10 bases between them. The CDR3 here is CASRERGYNEQFF. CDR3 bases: TGTGCCAGCAGGGAGAGAGGGTACAATGAGCAGTTCTTC.

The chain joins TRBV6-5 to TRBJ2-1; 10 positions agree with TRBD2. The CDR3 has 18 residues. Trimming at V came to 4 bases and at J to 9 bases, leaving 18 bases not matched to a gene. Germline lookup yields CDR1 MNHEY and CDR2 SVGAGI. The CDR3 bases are TGTGCCAGCAGTTCGCCCGGGACTAGCGACTCTGTATTAGCTGAGCAGTTCTTC. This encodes CASSSPGTSDSVLAEQFF.

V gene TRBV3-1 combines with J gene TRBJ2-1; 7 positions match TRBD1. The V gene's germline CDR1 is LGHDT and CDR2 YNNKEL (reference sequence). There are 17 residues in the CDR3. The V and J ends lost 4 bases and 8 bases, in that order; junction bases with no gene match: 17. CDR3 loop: CASSPPWEGGYRDEQFF. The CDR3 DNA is TGTGCCAGCAGCCCCCCTTGGGAAGGGGGCTATCGGGATGAGCAGTTCTTC.

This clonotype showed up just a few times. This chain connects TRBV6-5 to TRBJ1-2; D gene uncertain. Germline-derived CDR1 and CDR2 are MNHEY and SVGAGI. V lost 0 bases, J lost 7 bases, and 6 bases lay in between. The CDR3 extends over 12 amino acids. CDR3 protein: CASSYSTAGYTF. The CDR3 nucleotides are TGTGCCAGCAGTTACTCGACTGCTGGCTACACCTTC.

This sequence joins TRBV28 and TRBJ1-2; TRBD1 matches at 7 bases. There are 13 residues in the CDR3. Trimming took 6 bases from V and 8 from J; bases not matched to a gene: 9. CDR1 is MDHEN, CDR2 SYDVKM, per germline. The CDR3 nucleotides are TGTGCCAGCAGGGCGGACAGGTCGAGAGGCTACACCTTC. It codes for CASRADRSRGYTF.

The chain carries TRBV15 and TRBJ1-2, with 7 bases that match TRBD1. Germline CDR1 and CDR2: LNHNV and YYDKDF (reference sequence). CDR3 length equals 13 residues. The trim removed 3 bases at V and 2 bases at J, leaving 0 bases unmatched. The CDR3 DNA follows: TGTGCCACCAGCAGGGACAGGAACTATGGCTACACCTTC. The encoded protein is CATSRDRNYGYTF. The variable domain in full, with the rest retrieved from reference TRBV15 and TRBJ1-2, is DAMVIQNPRYQVTQFGKPVTLSCSQTLNHNVMYWYQQKSSQAPKLLFHYYDKDFNNEADTPDNFQSRRPNTSFCFLDIRSPGLGDTAMYLCATSRDRNYGYTFGSGTRLTVV.

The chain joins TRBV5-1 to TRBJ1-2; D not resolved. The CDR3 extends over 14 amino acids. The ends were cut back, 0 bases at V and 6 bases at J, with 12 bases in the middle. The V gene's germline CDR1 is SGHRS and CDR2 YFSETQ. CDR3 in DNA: TGCGCCAGCAGCTTGGACGTGACGGACGATGGCTACACCTTC. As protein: CASSLDVTDDGYTF.

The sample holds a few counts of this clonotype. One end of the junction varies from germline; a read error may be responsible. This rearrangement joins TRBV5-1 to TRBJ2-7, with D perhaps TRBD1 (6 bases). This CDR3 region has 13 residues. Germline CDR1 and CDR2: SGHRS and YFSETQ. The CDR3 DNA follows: TGTGCCAGCAGTTTAGACAGGTCCTACGAGCAGTACTTC. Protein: CASSLDRSYEQYF.

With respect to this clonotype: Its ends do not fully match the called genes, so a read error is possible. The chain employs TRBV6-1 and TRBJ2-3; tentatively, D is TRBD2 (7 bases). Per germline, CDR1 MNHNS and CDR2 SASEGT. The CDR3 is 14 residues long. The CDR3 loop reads CASRTGGGTDMQYF. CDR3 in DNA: TGTGCCAGCAGGACTGGCGGGGGCACAGATATGCAGTATTTT.

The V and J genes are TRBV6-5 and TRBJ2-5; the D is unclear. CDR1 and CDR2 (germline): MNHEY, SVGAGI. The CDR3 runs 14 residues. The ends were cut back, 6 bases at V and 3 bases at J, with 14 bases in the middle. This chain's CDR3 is CASSSRHLKETQYF. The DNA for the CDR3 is TGTGCCAGCAGCTCCAGACACCTAAAAGAGACCCAGTACTTC.

The DNA of the CDR3 is TGCAGCGTTGATGTGGGGGCTAGGAGTGGGGGTGGCGAGACCCAGTACTTC. This translates into CSVDVGARSGGGETQYF. V gene TRBV29-1 combines with J gene TRBJ2-5; D is possibly TRBD1 (6 bases). Trimming cost V 3 bases and J 5 bases, with 25 bases left between them. Looked up from germline, CDR1 is SQVTM and CDR2 is ANQGSEA. This CDR3 has 17 amino acids.